The 32 T cell receptor beta chains presented below share a single source sample, sequenced in a study of blood T cell repertoires in COVID-19. Only in-frame clones appear in the TCRdb table, and some are missing; sequencing was by immunoSEQ multiplex PCR. The sample consists of around 230,000 clones, around four fifths of them appearing once. Sequencing was done on a sample of peripheral blood. The receptors stem from a woman aged 50 to 60 with acute or convalescent COVID-19.

This chain uses TRBV24-1 with TRBJ2-1; weak D call: TRBD2 (7 bases). From germline, CDR1 is KGHDR and CDR2 SFDVKD. With 5 bases removed from V and 9 bases from J, the gap between germline ends came to 25 bases. The length of the CDR3 is 17 residues. The DNA for the CDR3 is TGTGCCACCAGTGCCGTCCATTGCGGGGGCGCGATGTGTGAGCAGTTCTTC. Its translation: CATSAVHCGGAMCEQFF.

The chain links TRBV2 to TRBJ1-5; TRBD1 might be the D (5 bases). The CDR3 is 12 residues long. In germline, CDR1 is SNHLY, CDR2 FYNNEI. Trimming left V 6 bases short and J 2 bases short, with 5 bases between. The CDR3 nucleotides are TGTGCCAGCAGAGGGGGCAATCAGCCCCAGCATTTT. Its protein is CASRGGNQPQHF.

V and J are TRBV2 and TRBJ2-6, with a weak D call TRBD1 (6 bases). Germline CDR1 reads SNHLY; CDR2 reads FYNNEI. The CDR3 consists of 16 residues. Trimming took off 11 bases at V and 2 bases at J, with 19 bases between the two ends. The CDR3 protein is CAGRGLGAAGANVLTF. The DNA of the CDR3 is TGTGCCGGCCGCGGGCTGGGGGCCGCTGGGGCCAACGTCCTGACTTTC.

The chain recombines TRBV5-1 with TRBJ2-7, with D perhaps matching TRBD2 (5 bases). The germline CDR1 and CDR2 sequences are SGHRS and YFSETQ. Trimming took 4 bases from V and 2 from J, leaving 13 bases between them. This CDR3 spans 14 amino acids. The CDR3 loop reads CASSLIARAYEQYF. The CDR3 DNA follows: TGCGCCAGCAGCCTAATCGCGAGGGCCTACGAGCAGTACTTC.

V usage is TRBV2 and J usage is TRBJ2-2; 7 bases agree with TRBD1. V lost 4 bases, J lost 7 bases, and 12 bases stayed unmatched. This CDR3 is built from 16 residues. The germline V gene has CDR1 SNHLY and CDR2 FYNNEI. CDR3 DNA sequence: TGTGCCAGCAGTGTGAGGGGCAGGGGGAAAGGCGGGGAGCTGTTTTTT. Translation: CASSVRGRGKGGELFF. Combining the CDR3 with reference TRBV2 and TRBJ2-2 gives the whole variable domain EPEVTQTPSHQVTQMGQEVILRCVPISNHLYFYWYRQILGQKVEFLVSFYNNEISEKSEIFDDQFSVERPDGSNFTLKIRSTKLEDSAMYFCASSVRGRGKGGELFFGEGSRLTVL.

CDR3 sequence (DNA): TGTGCCAGCAGTATCCAGGGTCAGCCCCAGCATTTT. This codes for CASSIQGQPQHF. The chain links TRBV27 to TRBJ1-5, with a possible D match to TRBD1 (5 bases). Trimming took off 5 bases at V and 6 bases at J, with 8 bases between the two ends. Germline CDR1 and CDR2: MNHEY and SMNVEV (reference sequence). The length of the CDR3 is 12 residues.

This clone was seen only once. This chain connects TRBV18 to TRBJ2-1, with D uncertain. The V gene lost 4 bases and the J gene lost 9 bases, with 7 bases spanning the gap. This CDR3 is built from 11 residues. Germline values: CDR1 KGHSH, CDR2 LQKENI. In DNA, the CDR3 is TGTGCCAGCTCACGGGCAATTGAGCAGTTCTTC. Translated, it gives CASSRAIEQFF.

This chain connects TRBV19 to TRBJ2-2; D not certain. In germline, CDR1 is LNHDA, CDR2 SQIVND (reference sequence). The V end was cut by 8 bases, the J end by 3 bases, with 13 bases between. The CDR3 totals 14 residues. This CDR3 is CASLGLLDTGELFF. CDR3 coding DNA: TGTGCCAGTCTGGGCTTATTAGACACCGGGGAGCTGTTTTTT.

This clone has just one count. V usage is TRBV27 and J usage is TRBJ2-7, with 8 nucleotides matching TRBD2. Germline V gene data show CDR1 as MNHEY and CDR2 as SMNVEV (reference sequence). The V and J ends lost 8 bases and 3 bases, in that order; junction bases with no gene match: 6. The CDR3 has 13 residues. CDR3 protein: CASGIAGFYEQYF. CDR3 coding DNA: TGTGCCAGCGGTATAGCGGGATTCTACGAGCAGTACTTC.

V usage is TRBV4-1 and J usage is TRBJ1-5; D is possibly TRBD1 (6 bases). The CDR3 is 14 residues long. Germline CDR1 reads MGHRA; CDR2 reads YSYEKL. V was clipped by 8 bases and J by 4 bases, with 15 bases between them. CDR3: CASFTGSGNQPQHF. The CDR3 nucleotides are TGCGCCAGCTTTACAGGGTCAGGTAATCAGCCCCAGCATTTT.

Of note for this clone: The identical CDR3 is also encoded by other nucleotide sequences in the sample. This chain connects TRBV4-2 to TRBJ2-7; D gene ambiguous. In germline, CDR1 is LGHNA, CDR2 YNFKEQ. The CDR3 length is 12 residues. V was trimmed by 0 bases and J by 3 bases, leaving 3 bases between them. CDR3 residues: CASSQDLYEQYF. CDR3 DNA: TGTGCCAGCAGCCAAGACCTCTACGAGCAGTACTTC.

The chain carries TRBV27 and TRBJ2-5; weak D call: TRBD2 (5 bases). The germline V gene encodes CDR1 MNHEY and CDR2 SMNVEV (reference sequence). The CDR3 is 15 amino acids. With 4 bases removed from V and 5 bases from J, the gap between germline ends came to 17 bases. The CDR3 region is CASSSTGISRETQYF. The DNA of the CDR3 is TGTGCCAGCAGTTCGACCGGGATCAGCAGGGAGACCCAGTACTTC.

CDR3 DNA sequence: TGTGCCACGTCGGGACTCGCCAGGGAAAAACTGTTTTTT. Protein: CATSGLAREKLFF. J is TRBJ1-4 and V is TRBV19; tentative D call: TRBD1 (5 bases). This CDR3 has 13 residues. The germline CDR1 and CDR2 sequences are LNHDA and SQIVND (reference sequence). V lost 10 bases to trimming and J lost 8 bases, with 17 bases between them.

This chain links TRBV3-1 (or the pseudogene TRBV3-2) with TRBJ2-5, with D possibly being TRBD2 (5 bases). The CDR3 spans 15 residues. The V end was cut by 1 base, the J end by 7 bases, with 16 bases between. The germline gives CDR1 LGHDT, CDR2 YNNKEL (reference sequence). The CDR3 sequence: CASSQGRTEEVTQYF. In DNA, the CDR3 is TGTGCCAGCAGCCAAGGGAGGACGGAAGAAGTGACCCAGTACTTC.

The V call is TRBV7-3, the J call TRBJ1-3; D possibly corresponds to TRBD1 (5 bases). The germline V gene encodes CDR1 SGHTA and CDR2 FQGTGA. This CDR3 spans 13 amino acids. The ends were cut back, 4 bases at V and 4 bases at J, with 8 bases in the middle. This CDR3 reads CASSWAGGNTIYF. For the CDR3, the DNA is TGTGCCAGCAGCTGGGCAGGGGGAAACACCATATATTTT. The full variable domain, its missing parts supplied by reference TRBV7-3 and TRBJ1-3, is GAGVSQTPSNKVTEKGKYVELRCDPISGHTALYWYRQSLGQGPEFLIYFQGTGAADDSGLPNDRFFAVRPEGSVSTLKIQRTERGDSAVYLCASSWAGGNTIYFGEGSWLTVV.

In DNA form, the CDR3 reads TGTGCCAGCAGAAAACAGGTGGGACAGGGCCCCTACGAGCAGTACTTC. This codes for CASRKQVGQGPYEQYF. V is TRBV7-2 and J is TRBJ2-7; TRBD1 matches at 9 bases. CDR1 SGHTA and CDR2 FQGNSA come from the germline V gene. Unmatched junction bases numbered 11, after V lost 6 bases and J lost 2 bases. This CDR3 spans 16 amino acids.

The V call is TRBV5-1, the J call TRBJ2-5, with D possibly TRBD1 on 5 matching bases. In germline, CDR1 is SGHRS, CDR2 YFSETQ. The CDR3 is 14 residues long. V was pared by 6 bases and J by 1 base, with 13 bases between. The CDR3 is CASKKTVLQETQYF. The CDR3 DNA reads as TGCGCCAGCAAAAAGACAGTACTCCAAGAGACCCAGTACTTC.

The chain recombines TRBV21-1 with TRBJ2-3; the D call TRBD1 from the table was never checked on the DNA. TRBV21-1 is deemed a pseudogene. The CDR3 has 21 amino acids. The CDR3 nucleotides are TGTGCCAGCAGCAAAGAAGGCCGCCAGGGGCAGGGGGAGTCTAGCACAGATACGCAGTATTTT. This codes for CASSKEGRQGQGESSTDTQYF.

This chain uses TRBV6-4 with TRBJ1-1; D gene uncertain. The CDR3 is made up of 13 amino acids. Looked up from germline, CDR1 is MRHNA and CDR2 is SNTAGT. V was cut by 4 bases and J by 3 bases, with 9 bases left in between. The CDR3, as DNA: TGTGCCAGCAGTGTGCGAGGGCACACTGAAGCTTTCTTT. It is translated as CASSVRGHTEAFF.

The V call is TRBV2, the J call TRBJ1-1, with a tentative D call TRBD1 (6 bases). This CDR3 is built from 14 residues. Trimming left V 8 bases short and J 7 bases short, with 20 bases between. CDR1 and CDR2 (germline): SNHLY, FYNNEI. CDR3 amino acids: CASDIFGGAGEAFF. CDR3 DNA sequence: TGTGCCAGCGACATCTTCGGGGGGGCGGGTGAAGCTTTCTTT. The full variable domain, its missing parts supplied by reference TRBV2 and TRBJ1-1, is EPEVTQTPSHQVTQMGQEVILRCVPISNHLYFYWYRQILGQKVEFLVSFYNNEISEKSEIFDDQFSVERPDGSNFTLKIRSTKLEDSAMYFCASDIFGGAGEAFFGQGTRLTVV.

The V and J genes are TRBV4-2 and TRBJ1-6; D gene ambiguous. Germline V gene sequence: CDR1 LGHNA, CDR2 YNFKEQ. The CDR3 totals 12 residues. Trimming removed 0 bases at V and 15 bases at J, with 9 bases between. The CDR3 DNA reads as TGTGCCAGCAGCCAAGAAACAGTTCGCCTCCACTTT. Residues: CASSQETVRLHF.

The chain joins TRBV28 to TRBJ2-7; maybe TRBD2 (5 bases). CDR1 is MDHEN, CDR2 SYDVKM, per germline. Trimming removed 8 bases from V and 3 bases from J, with 20 bases in between. This CDR3 has 15 amino acids. CDR3 nucleotide sequence: TGTGCCAGCGGCTCCACCGGGATACCATACTACGAGCAGTACTTC. Encoded protein: CASGSTGIPYYEQYF.

The chain couples TRBV12-3 or TRBV12-4 to TRBJ2-3; D uncertain. CDR3 length: 11 residues. Trimming stripped 4 bases from V and 3 bases from J, with 2 bases between. The CDR3 reads CASSSTDTQYF. CDR3 nucleotides: TGTGCCAGCAGTTCGACAGATACGCAGTATTTT.

V usage is TRBV27 and J usage is TRBJ1-5; D perhaps matches TRBD1 (5 bases). Germline V CDR1 and CDR2: MNHEY, SMNVEV (reference sequence). The V end was cut by 4 bases, the J end by 2 bases, with 9 bases between. The length of the CDR3 is 14 residues. The CDR3 loop is CASSWQGGNQPQHF. Here the CDR3 DNA reads TGTGCCAGCAGTTGGCAGGGTGGCAATCAGCCCCAGCATTTT.

The chain employs TRBV5-4 and TRBJ1-2, with TRBD1 as a possible D gene (6 bases). The CDR3 has 17 residues. Germline CDR1 reads SGHNT; CDR2 reads YYREEE (reference sequence). Trimming removed 4 bases from V and 2 bases from J, with 21 bases in between. CDR3 protein: CASSIGLGGERNYGYTF. CDR3 in DNA: TGTGCCAGCAGCATTGGGTTAGGGGGGGAGAGGAACTATGGCTACACCTTC.

The chain joins TRBV12-3 or TRBV12-4 to TRBJ2-7; weak D call: TRBD1 (6 bases). The CDR3 is 13 residues long. The V gene lost 7 bases and the J gene lost 6 bases, with 16 bases spanning the gap. CDR3 amino acids: CASTQGAGVEQYF. The CDR3 DNA is TGTGCCAGCACCCAGGGAGCAGGGGTCGAGCAGTACTTC.

V is TRBV5-1 and J is TRBJ1-3; no reliable D call. This CDR3 region has 15 residues. V was clipped by 0 bases and J by 4 bases, with 11 bases between them. Germline V gene lookup returns CDR1 SGHRS and CDR2 YFSETQ. CDR3 in amino acids: CASSLDATRGNTIYF. The CDR3, as DNA: TGCGCCAGCAGCTTGGATGCGACTCGCGGAAACACCATATATTTT. The full variable domain, completed using reference TRBV5-1 and TRBJ1-3, is KAGVTQTPRYLIKTRGQQVTLSCSPISGHRSVSWYQQTPGQGLQFLFEYFSETQRNKGNFPGRFSGRQFSNSRSEMNVSTLELGDSALYLCASSLDATRGNTIYFGEGSWLTVV.

This chain uses TRBV6-5 with TRBJ2-3; the D gene is possibly TRBD1 (7 bases). V shed 8 bases and J shed 1 base, with 13 bases lying between them. The CDR3 length is 14 residues. Germline V gene data show CDR1 as MNHEY and CDR2 as SVGAGI. Here the CDR3 DNA reads TGTGCCAGCCAGGGGGGCCTTGGCACAGATACGCAGTATTTT. It encodes CASQGGLGTDTQYF.

This clone was picked up a small number of times. The V gene is TRBV11-2, the J gene TRBJ2-5; possible D gene TRBD2, 5 bases. In germline, CDR1 is SGHAT, CDR2 FQNNGV. The CDR3 is 14 residues long. Trimming took off 5 bases at V and 1 base at J, with 11 bases between the two ends. CDR3 region: CASSPRGTQETQYF. The CDR3 DNA is TGTGCCAGCAGCCCCCGGGGTACCCAAGAGACCCAGTACTTC.

The chain has TRBV18 and TRBJ2-7; 8 bases are shared with TRBD2. The CDR3 runs to 15 residues. J was trimmed by 4 bases and V by 4 bases; bases with no gene match: 9. From germline, CDR1 is KGHSH and CDR2 LQKENI. The CDR3 bases are TGTGCCAGCTCACTGACTAGCGAAAGAGGGTACGAGCAGTACTTC. As protein: CASSLTSERGYEQYF.

The rearrangement uses TRBV6-1 and TRBJ1-1; D ambiguous. The ends were cut back, 3 bases at V and 2 bases at J, with 7 bases in the middle. The V gene's germline CDR1 is MNHNS and CDR2 SASEGT. CDR3 length equals 13 residues. Here the CDR3 reads CASSERLNTEAFF. The CDR3 DNA reads TGTGCCAGCAGTGAGAGGCTAAACACTGAAGCTTTCTTT.

V gene TRBV9 combines with J gene TRBJ2-2; D not certain. The V gene's germline CDR1 is SGDLS and CDR2 YYNGEE. Trimming left V 4 bases short and J 8 bases short, with 18 bases between. The CDR3 spans 15 residues. CDR3 region: CASSPDILPNGELFF. CDR3 DNA sequence: TGTGCCAGCAGCCCCGACATTCTACCCAATGGGGAGCTGTTTTTT.